This T cell receptor (beta chain) was sequenced in a study of cytomegalovirus exposure and HLA in healthy donors. The primer mix had 60 Vbeta and 13 Jbeta primers. Generated by immunoSEQ multiplex PCR, the TCRdb table keeps only in-frame clones and is missing some. The sample has some 85,000 clones, under 80% seen once. Sequenced sample: PBMCs. This receptor was taken from a male donor in good health and CMV-seronegative.

The CDR3 nucleotides are TGTGCCAGCAGTTCTCATCAGGGGAACTATGGCTACACCTTC. Translating it yields CASSSHQGNYGYTF. The chain has TRBV28 and TRBJ1-2; a possible D gene is TRBD1 (6 bases). The CDR3 covers 14 residues. The V end lost 4 bases, the J end lost 2 bases, and 11 bases lay between the germline ends. Germline-derived CDR1 and CDR2 are MDHEN and SYDVKM.